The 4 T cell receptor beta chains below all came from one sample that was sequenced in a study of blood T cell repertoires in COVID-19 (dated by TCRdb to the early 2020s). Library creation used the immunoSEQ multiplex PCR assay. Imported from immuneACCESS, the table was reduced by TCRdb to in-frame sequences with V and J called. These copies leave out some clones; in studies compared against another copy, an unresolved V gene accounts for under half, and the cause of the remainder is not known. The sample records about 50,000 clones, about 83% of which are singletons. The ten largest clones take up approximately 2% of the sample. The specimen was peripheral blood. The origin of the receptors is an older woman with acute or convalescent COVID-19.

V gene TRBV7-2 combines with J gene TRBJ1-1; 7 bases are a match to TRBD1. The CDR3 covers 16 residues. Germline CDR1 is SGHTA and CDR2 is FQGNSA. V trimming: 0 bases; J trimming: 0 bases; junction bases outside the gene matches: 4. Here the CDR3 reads CASSLAGTAMNTEAFF. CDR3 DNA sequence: TGTGCCAGCAGCTTAGCGGGGACAGCCATGAACACTGAAGCTTTCTTT.

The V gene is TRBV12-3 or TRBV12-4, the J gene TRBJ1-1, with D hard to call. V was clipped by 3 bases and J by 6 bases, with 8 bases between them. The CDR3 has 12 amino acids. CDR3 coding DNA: TGTGCCAGCAGTTTGGCGGGCCCTGAAGCTTTCTTT. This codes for CASSLAGPEAFF.

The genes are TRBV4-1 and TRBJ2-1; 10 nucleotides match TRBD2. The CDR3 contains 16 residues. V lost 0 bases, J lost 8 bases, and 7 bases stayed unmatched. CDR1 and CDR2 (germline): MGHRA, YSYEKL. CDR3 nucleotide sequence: TGCGCCAGCAGCCAAGAGAGCCTAGCGGGGGCCGATGAGCAGTTCTTC. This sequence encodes CASSQESLAGADEQFF.

The CDR3 loop is CASSVLAGGGYGYTF. The CDR3 coding sequence is TGTGCCAGCAGCGTATTGGCAGGGGGCGGCTATGGCTACACCTTC. This chain uses TRBV9 with TRBJ1-2, with 8 bases that match TRBD1. Germline V gene sequence: CDR1 SGDLS, CDR2 YYNGEE. The CDR3 totals 15 residues. V shed 1 base, J shed 4 bases, and the junction held 6 bases outside the gene matches.